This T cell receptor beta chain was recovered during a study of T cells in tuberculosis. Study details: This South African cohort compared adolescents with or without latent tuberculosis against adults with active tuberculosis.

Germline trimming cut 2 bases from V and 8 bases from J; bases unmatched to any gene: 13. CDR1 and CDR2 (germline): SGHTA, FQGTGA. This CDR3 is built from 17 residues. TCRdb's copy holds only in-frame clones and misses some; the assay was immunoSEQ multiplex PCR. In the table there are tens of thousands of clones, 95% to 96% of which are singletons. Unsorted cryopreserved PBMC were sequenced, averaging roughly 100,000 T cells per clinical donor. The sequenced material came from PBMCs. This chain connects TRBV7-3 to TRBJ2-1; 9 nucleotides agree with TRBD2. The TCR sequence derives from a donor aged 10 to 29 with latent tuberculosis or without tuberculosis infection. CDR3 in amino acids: CASSLGLAGPRLDEQFF. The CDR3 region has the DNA TGTGCCAGCAGCTTAGGGCTAGCGGGGCCTCGTTTGGATGAGCAGTTCTTC.